This TCR beta chain was found in a study of early T cells in non-severe SARS-CoV-2 infection. For the study at large: Alpha and beta chains were unpaired, from unsorted whole-blood bulk RNA.

In this sample, this clonotype turned up many times. Individually, cDNA molecules had unique molecular identifiers attached to them. A single record per CDR3 protein comes from TCRdb applying MiXCR to the 5' RACE reads. The table shows around 22,000 distinct CDR3 sequences, with about 3.8% occurring only once. CDR1 is SGHVS, CDR2 FQNEAQ, per germline. The V end was cut by 8 bases, the J end by 1 base, with 10 bases between. The CDR3 runs to 13 residues. The rearrangement links TRBV7-8 to TRBJ2-3, with unresolved D. This sequence originates from an adult who was a healthcare worker with PCR-confirmed SARS-CoV-2 infection or an uninfected control (not recorded which). Sequenced: whole blood. The CDR3 loop is CASSDFRTDTQYF. The DNA for the CDR3 is TGTGCCAGCTCTGACTTCCGCACAGATACGCAGTATTTT.